A selection of T cell receptor beta chains follows, all from one sample in a study of blood T cells in healthy people across ages. TCRdb called the 5' RACE reads again in MiXCR, with one record for every CDR3 protein. Among over a million distinct CDR3 sequences listed, 59% were seen once. The specimen sequenced was blood. These TCRs come from a man between 18 and 29 years old in good health. The CDR3 runs from the conserved cysteine through the conserved F or W. D genes are given only for firm matches. Only some rows state a clone size, as once, few, many or a class for expanded clones.

v_call	d_call	clone_size	j_call	cdr3_nt	cdr3_aa
TRBV10-3	TRBD1	few	TRBJ2-3	TGTGCCATCGCCGGGACAGGGCTAGAAGATACGCAGTATTTT	CAIAGTGLEDTQYF
TRBV12-3/TRBV12-4	.	.	TRBJ1-2	TGTGCCAGCAGTTCCTCCCGCTTCGGTTTACAGGGAGAATCCTATGGCTACACCTTC	CASSSSRFGLQGESYGYTF
TRBV9	.	.	TRBJ2-5	TGTGCCAGCAGCGTAGGCCCCGCAGGGCAAAGAGAGTACTTC	CASSVGPAGQREYF
TRBV28	.	few	TRBJ2-7	TGTGCCACCAGGGAGGGGGGCTACGAGCAGTACTTC	CATREGGYEQYF
TRBV25-1	TRBD1	.	TRBJ1-4	TGTGCCAGCAGCGGGACAGGGTTAGGGGAAAAACTGTTTTTT	CASSGTGLGEKLFF
TRBV28	TRBD1	.	TRBJ2-7	TGTGCCAGCAGCTACCGGGACAGGGGCCCTTCCTACGAGCAGTACTTC	CASSYRDRGPSYEQYF
TRBV4-3	.	.	TRBJ2-3	TGCGCCAGCAGCCAAGAGAGGGGCTATGACGGTGATACGCAGTATTTT	CASSQERGYDGDTQYF
TRBV29-1	TRBD1	few	TRBJ2-7	TGCAGCGTTGAAGTAGTTTTTGGGACAGGGTTTTTTTACGAGCAGTACTTC	CSVEVVFGTGFFYEQYF
TRBV15	.	few	TRBJ1-5	TGTGCCACCGGAGAAAGCAATCAGCCCCAGCATTTT	CATGESNQPQHF
TRBV27	TRBD1	many	TRBJ2-7	TGTGCCAGCAGTCCACCCTACGTGGGACAGGGTCAGAGAGGCGAGCAGTACTTC	CASSPPYVGQGQRGEQYF
TRBV25-1	.	.	TRBJ2-7	TGTGCCAGCACAGGTCACGGATACGAGCAGTACTTC	CASTGHGYEQYF
TRBV5-1	.	few	TRBJ2-7	TGCGCCAGCAGCTTAGGGAGGGGGAATTCCTACGAGCAGTACTTC	CASSLGRGNSYEQYF
TRBV20-1	.	few	TRBJ1-2	TGCAGTGCTAGGGAAGGAAACAGGGTGGCTCGTGGCTACACCTTC	CSAREGNRVARGYTF
TRBV20-1	.	once	TRBJ2-3	TGCAGTGCGGTGACTAGTTGGGACACAGATACGCAGTATTTT	CSAVTSWDTDTQYF
TRBV7-9	TRBD2	.	TRBJ2-7	TGTGCCAGCAGCTTGACTAGCGGGGAAGACGAGCAGTACTTC	CASSLTSGEDEQYF
TRBV5-1	.	.	TRBJ1-1	TGCGCCAGCAGCTTGGCAATCGAGGGGGGCGGCACTGAAGCTTTCTTT	CASSLAIEGGGTEAFF
TRBV20-1	.	.	TRBJ2-5	TGCAGTGGACATGGTCAAGAGGCCCAGTACTTC	CSGHGQEAQYF
TRBV6-2/TRBV6-3	TRBD1	.	TRBJ1-1	TGTGCCAGCAGATTGACAGGGGGCGCGTTGGCTGAAGCTTTCTTT	CASRLTGGALAEAFF